This T cell receptor beta chain was profiled in a study of CD8 T cells in ankylosing spondylitis. Notes on the study in general: Among TCR beta sequences, a motif of about 8 highly homologous variants appeared characteristic of ankylosing spondylitis blood.

Comments on this clonotype: Its antigen is not known.

Molecular-barcoded quantitative 5'-RACE produced these TCR beta libraries. TCRdb used MiXCR to reprocess the 5' RACE reads, holding one entry per CDR3 protein. The sample carries about 450,000 distinct CDR3 sequences, roughly 26% recorded once. The clonotype originates from a male donor with ankylosing spondylitis. Input material: blood, either unsorted or a sorted T cell fraction (not recorded which).

Written as DNA, the CDR3 is TGTGCCAGCACCCCACGGGGGCTAGCGGGAGGCACAGATACGCAGTATTTT. Translated: CASTPRGLAGGTDTQYF. The chain recombines TRBV12-3 or TRBV12-4 with TRBJ2-3, with 10 bases identical to TRBD2. Germline trimming cut 7 bases from V and 1 base from J; bases unmatched to any gene: 11. There are 17 residues in the CDR3.